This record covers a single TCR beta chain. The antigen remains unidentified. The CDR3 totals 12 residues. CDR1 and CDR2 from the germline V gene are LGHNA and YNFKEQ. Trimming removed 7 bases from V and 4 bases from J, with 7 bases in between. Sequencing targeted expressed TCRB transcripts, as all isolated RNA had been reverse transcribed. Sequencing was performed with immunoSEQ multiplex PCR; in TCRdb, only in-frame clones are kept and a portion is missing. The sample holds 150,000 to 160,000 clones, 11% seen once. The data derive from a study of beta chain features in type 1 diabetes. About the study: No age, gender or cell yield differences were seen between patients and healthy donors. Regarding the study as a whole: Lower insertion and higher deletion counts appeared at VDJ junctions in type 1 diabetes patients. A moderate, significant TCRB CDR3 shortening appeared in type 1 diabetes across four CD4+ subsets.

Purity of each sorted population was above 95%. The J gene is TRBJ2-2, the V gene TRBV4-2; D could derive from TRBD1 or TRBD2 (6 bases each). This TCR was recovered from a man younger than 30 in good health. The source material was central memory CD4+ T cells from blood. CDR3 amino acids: CASKGGTGELFF. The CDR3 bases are TGTGCCAGCAAGGGGGGCACCGGGGAGCTGTTTTTT.